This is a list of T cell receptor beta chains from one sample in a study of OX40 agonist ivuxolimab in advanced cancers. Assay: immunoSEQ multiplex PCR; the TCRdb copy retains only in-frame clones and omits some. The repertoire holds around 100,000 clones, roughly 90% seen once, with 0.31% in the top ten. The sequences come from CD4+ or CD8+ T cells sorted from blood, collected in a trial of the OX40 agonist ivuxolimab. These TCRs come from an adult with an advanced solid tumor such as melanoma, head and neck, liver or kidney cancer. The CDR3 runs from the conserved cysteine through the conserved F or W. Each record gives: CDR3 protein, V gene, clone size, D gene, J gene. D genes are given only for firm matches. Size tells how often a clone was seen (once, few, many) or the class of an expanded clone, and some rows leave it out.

CDR3: CASSFTGVEGGYTF
V: TRBV5-4
size: NA
D: TRBD1
J: TRBJ1-2

CDR3: CASSFRSREQFF
V: TRBV7-2
size: NA
D: NA
J: TRBJ2-1

CDR3: CASSLRRASKTEAFF
V: TRBV28
size: NA
D: NA
J: TRBJ1-1

CDR3: CASSEHRPDTQYF
V: TRBV7-9
size: once
D: NA
J: TRBJ2-3

CDR3: CASRDASGSSTDTQYF
V: TRBV5-4
size: NA
D: TRBD2
J: TRBJ2-3

CDR3: CASSSEGGQNNSPLHF
V: TRBV7-2
size: NA
D: NA
J: TRBJ1-6

CDR3: CASSRLGGNQPRHF
V: TRBV18
size: NA
D: NA
J: TRBJ1-5

CDR3: CASRTSGEGGELFF
V: TRBV6-5
size: NA
D: NA
J: TRBJ2-2

CDR3: CASSLLTSTDTQYF
V: TRBV5-1
size: NA
D: NA
J: TRBJ2-3

CDR3: CASSPKAGLAVDTQYF
V: TRBV4-2
size: NA
D: TRBD2
J: TRBJ2-3

CDR3: CASSFKGRAFF
V: TRBV28
size: NA
D: NA
J: TRBJ1-1

CDR3: CASSPGFSPYEQYF
V: TRBV2
size: once
D: NA
J: TRBJ2-7

CDR3: CASSLEASGRGEQYF
V: TRBV7-2
size: NA
D: NA
J: TRBJ2-7

CDR3: CASRGAEGRALSLTGELFF
V: TRBV7-2
size: NA
D: NA
J: TRBJ2-2

CDR3: CASSLSKSTDTQYF
V: TRBV7-2
size: NA
D: NA
J: TRBJ2-3

CDR3: CASRGHANTGELFF
V: TRBV6-4
size: NA
D: NA
J: TRBJ2-2

CDR3: CASSLVSGTVYEQYF
V: TRBV7-2
size: NA
D: TRBD2
J: TRBJ2-7

CDR3: CASSFERATDTQYF
V: TRBV7-2
size: NA
D: NA
J: TRBJ2-3

CDR3: CASRRGTSNLSEQFF
V: TRBV5-4
size: NA
D: TRBD2
J: TRBJ2-1

CDR3: CASSPEGASYNEQFF
V: TRBV9
size: NA
D: TRBD1
J: TRBJ2-1

CDR3: CASSLEGPQTEAFF
V: TRBV5-6
size: NA
D: NA
J: TRBJ1-1

CDR3: CASILTGTGTSNEQFF
V: TRBV2
size: once
D: TRBD1
J: TRBJ2-1

CDR3: CASSPLQPYEQYF
V: TRBV6-5
size: NA
D: NA
J: TRBJ2-7

CDR3: CASSSGGPRYNEQFF
V: TRBV28
size: NA
D: NA
J: TRBJ2-1

CDR3: CASSQGRGGETQYF
V: TRBV5-1
size: few
D: TRBD2
J: TRBJ2-5

CDR3: CASSPEVTGTHEQYF
V: TRBV5-4
size: NA
D: TRBD1
J: TRBJ2-7

CDR3: CASSVYDYGYTF
V: TRBV5-4
size: NA
D: NA
J: TRBJ1-2

CDR3: CASSPSMNTEAFF
V: TRBV5-1
size: NA
D: NA
J: TRBJ1-1

CDR3: CSAQYGGGNQPQHF
V: TRBV29-1
size: NA
D: NA
J: TRBJ1-5

CDR3: CASSYTGTSDLNEQFF
V: TRBV11-3
size: NA
D: TRBD2
J: TRBJ2-1

CDR3: CASRHQGARNTGELFF
V: TRBV28
size: NA
D: TRBD1
J: TRBJ2-2

CDR3: CASSSGDATNEKLFF
V: TRBV28
size: NA
D: NA
J: TRBJ1-4

CDR3: CASSGGVSGNTIYF
V: TRBV10-2
size: NA
D: NA
J: TRBJ1-3

CDR3: CASSYSGSFGYTF
V: TRBV6-5
size: NA
D: NA
J: TRBJ1-2

CDR3: CASSVDPGQGNNEQFF
V: TRBV9
size: NA
D: TRBD1
J: TRBJ2-1

CDR3: CASSFQPSDEQFF
V: TRBV7-9
size: NA
D: NA
J: TRBJ2-1

CDR3: CASSSRDRALHTQYF
V: TRBV5-1
size: few
D: NA
J: TRBJ2-3

CDR3: CASRAGTGNYGYTF
V: TRBV6-6
size: NA
D: TRBD1
J: TRBJ1-2

CDR3: CASSGGQQETQYF
V: TRBV6-5
size: NA
D: NA
J: TRBJ2-5

CDR3: CASSSREMYNSPLHF
V: TRBV5-6
size: NA
D: NA
J: TRBJ1-6

CDR3: CASKIGASNYGYTF
V: TRBV6-5
size: once
D: NA
J: TRBJ1-2

CDR3: CASSPRTGEETQYF
V: TRBV7-2
size: NA
D: TRBD1
J: TRBJ2-5

CDR3: CASSDPVKRYNEQFF
V: TRBV25-1
size: once
D: NA
J: TRBJ2-1

CDR3: CASSRAGVGEQYF
V: TRBV5-1
size: NA
D: TRBD2
J: TRBJ2-7

CDR3: CASSYAETSKNIQYF
V: TRBV2
size: once
D: NA
J: TRBJ2-4

CDR3: CASSRDSDTDTQYF
V: TRBV18
size: NA
D: TRBD1
J: TRBJ2-3